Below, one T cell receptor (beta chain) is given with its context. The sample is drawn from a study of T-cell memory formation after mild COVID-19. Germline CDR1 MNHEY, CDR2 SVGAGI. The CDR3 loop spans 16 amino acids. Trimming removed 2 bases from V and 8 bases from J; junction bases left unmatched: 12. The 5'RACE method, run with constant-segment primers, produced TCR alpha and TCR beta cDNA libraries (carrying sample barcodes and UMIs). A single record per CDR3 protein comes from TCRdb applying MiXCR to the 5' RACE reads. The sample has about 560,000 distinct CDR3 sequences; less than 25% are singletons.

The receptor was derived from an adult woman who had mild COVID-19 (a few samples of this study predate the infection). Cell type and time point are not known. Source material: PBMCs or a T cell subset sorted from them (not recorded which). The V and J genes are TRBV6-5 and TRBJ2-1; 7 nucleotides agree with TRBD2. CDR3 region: CASSYLAVLGPDEQFF. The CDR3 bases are TGTGCCAGCAGTTACCTAGCGGTATTAGGTCCGGATGAGCAGTTCTTC.